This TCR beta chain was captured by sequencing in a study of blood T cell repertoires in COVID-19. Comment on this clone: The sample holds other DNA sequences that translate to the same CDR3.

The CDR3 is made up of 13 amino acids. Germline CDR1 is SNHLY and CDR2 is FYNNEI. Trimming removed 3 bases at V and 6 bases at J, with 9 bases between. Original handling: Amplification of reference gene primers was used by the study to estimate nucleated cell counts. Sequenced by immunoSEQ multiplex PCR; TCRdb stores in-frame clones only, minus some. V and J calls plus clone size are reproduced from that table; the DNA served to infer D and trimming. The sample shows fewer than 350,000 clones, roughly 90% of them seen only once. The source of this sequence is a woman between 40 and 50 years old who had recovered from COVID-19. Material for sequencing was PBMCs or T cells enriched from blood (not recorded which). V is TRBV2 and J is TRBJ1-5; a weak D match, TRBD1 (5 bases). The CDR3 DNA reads TGTGCCAGCAGTGAGCAGGGAGGTCAGCCCCAGCATTTT. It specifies CASSEQGGQPQHF.